Described below is a single T cell receptor beta chain sequence and its context. The antigen remains unidentified. Profiled with immunoSEQ multiplex PCR; TCRdb holds only in-frame clones, not every one. The sample has over 110,000 clones; roughly nine tenths are singletons. V lost 2 bases, J lost 7 bases, and 5 bases lay in between. Germline CDR1 is SNHLY and CDR2 is FYNNEI. The CDR3 extends over 11 amino acids. These data come from a study of T cell responses to AZD1222 COVID-19 vaccine. In the study overall: Pooling covered second doses at about 4 or about 12 weeks.

Whole-study results and caveats: With dominance at 160-218 and 743-854, vaccine-associated CD4 TCRs spanned spike. The donor group comprised mostly white British people and more females; the analysis possibly underestimated clonal diversity.

This chain connects TRBV2 to TRBJ1-2, with D perhaps matching TRBD1 (5 bases). The sequence came from an adult in good health. The sample was peripheral blood, taken on day 0 of AZD1222 vaccination. The CDR3 protein is CASSERGGYTF. In DNA, the CDR3 is TGTGCCAGCAGTGAAAGGGGTGGCTACACCTTC.